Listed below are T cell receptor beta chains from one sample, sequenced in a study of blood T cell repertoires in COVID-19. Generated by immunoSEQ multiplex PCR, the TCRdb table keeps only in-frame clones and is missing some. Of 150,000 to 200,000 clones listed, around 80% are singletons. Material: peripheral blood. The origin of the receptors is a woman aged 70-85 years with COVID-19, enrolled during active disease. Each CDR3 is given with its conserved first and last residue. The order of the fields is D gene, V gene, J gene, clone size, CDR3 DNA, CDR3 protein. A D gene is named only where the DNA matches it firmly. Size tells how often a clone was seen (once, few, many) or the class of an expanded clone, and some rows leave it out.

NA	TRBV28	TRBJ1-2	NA	TGTGCCAGCAGTTTACGTGGGGGCGGGCTGTGGGGTGGCTACACCTTC	CASSLRGGGLWGGYTF
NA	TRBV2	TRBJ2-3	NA	TGTGCCAGCAGTCGTAACAGGGTTCCAGATACGCAGTATTTT	CASSRNRVPDTQYF
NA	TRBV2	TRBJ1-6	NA	TGTGCCAGCAGTGAGGAGTCCGGGAATAATTCACCCCTCCACTTT	CASSEESGNNSPLHF
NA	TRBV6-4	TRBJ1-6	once	TGTGCCAGCAGTGACTCCGCAACGGGTTCACCCCTCCACTTT	CASSDSATGSPLHF
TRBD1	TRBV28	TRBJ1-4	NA	TGTGCCAGCAGCGTTGGGGTTGACAGGGCGGCTAATGAAAAACTGTTTTTT	CASSVGVDRAANEKLFF
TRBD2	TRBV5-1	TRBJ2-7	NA	TGCGCCAGCAGCTTGGGACTAGCGTATACCTACGAGCAGTACTTC	CASSLGLAYTYEQYF
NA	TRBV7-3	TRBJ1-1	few	TGTGCCAGCAGCTTATCCGGGGGGAACACTGAAGCTTTCTTT	CASSLSGGNTEAFF
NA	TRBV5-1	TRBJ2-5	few	TGCGCCAGCAGCCTACTAGGGGAGACCCAGTACTTC	CASSLLGETQYF
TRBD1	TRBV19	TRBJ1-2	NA	TGTGCCAGTACCGGGACAGGCAGGGGCTATGGCTACACCTTC	CASTGTGRGYGYTF
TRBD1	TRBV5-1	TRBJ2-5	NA	TGCGCCAGCAGCCCACTCCGGGACAGGGGACAAGAGACCCAGTACTTC	CASSPLRDRGQETQYF
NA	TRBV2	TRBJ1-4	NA	TGTGCCAGCAGTGTAGGGAGGGGGGCTGCAACTAATGAAAAACTGTTTTTT	CASSVGRGAATNEKLFF
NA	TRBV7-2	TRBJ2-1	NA	TGTGCCAGCAGCTTAGAGACTCGAAGCAATGAGCAGTTCTTC	CASSLETRSNEQFF
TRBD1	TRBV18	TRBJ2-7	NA	TGTGCCAGCTCACCGGAGACAGGGTACGAGCAGTACTTC	CASSPETGYEQYF
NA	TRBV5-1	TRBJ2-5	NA	TGCGCCAGCAGTAATGGGGCCGGGGAGACCCAGTACTTC	CASSNGAGETQYF
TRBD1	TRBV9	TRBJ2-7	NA	TGTGCCAGCAGCCCACGGGACAGCTACGAGCAGTACTTC	CASSPRDSYEQYF
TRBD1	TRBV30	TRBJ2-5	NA	TGTGCCTGTGACAGGGGGCCTCGGGAGACCCAGTACTTC	CACDRGPRETQYF
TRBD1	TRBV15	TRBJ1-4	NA	TGTGCCACCAGCATACGAGGGACAGGGAATGAAAAACTGTTTTTT	CATSIRGTGNEKLFF
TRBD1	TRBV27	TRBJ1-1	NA	TGTGCCAGCAGTTTCAACAGGGGATTTGGGGACACTGAAGCTTTCTTT	CASSFNRGFGDTEAFF
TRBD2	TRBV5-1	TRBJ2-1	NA	TGCGCCAGCAGCTTGGTCATAGCGGGAGGGAGCAATGAGCAGTTCTTC	CASSLVIAGGSNEQFF
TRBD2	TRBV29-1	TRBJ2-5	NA	TGCAGCGTTGAAGTACCCACTAGCGGGAGGGCAGAGACCCAGTACTTC	CSVEVPTSGRAETQYF
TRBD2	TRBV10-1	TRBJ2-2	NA	TGCGCCAGCAGTGTCAGCGGGGGGAAGACCGGGGAGCTGTTTTTT	CASSVSGGKTGELFF
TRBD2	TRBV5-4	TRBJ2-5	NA	TGTGCCAGCAGCTTATGGGGGGGGTTTGAGACCCAGTACTTC	CASSLWGGFETQYF
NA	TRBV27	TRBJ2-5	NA	TGTGCCAGCAGCTCCGGGACACAGTACCAAGAGACCCAGTACTTC	CASSSGTQYQETQYF
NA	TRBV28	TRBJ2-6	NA	TGTGCCAGCAGTTTTCAGGGGAATGGGGCCAACGTCCTGACTTTC	CASSFQGNGANVLTF
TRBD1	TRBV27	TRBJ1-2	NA	TGTGCCAGCAGTCGGGCCGGGACAGGGAATGGCTACACCTTC	CASSRAGTGNGYTF
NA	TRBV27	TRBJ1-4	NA	TGTGCCAGCAGTTTAAGTCGGGGAGGGCTTAATGAAAAACTGTTTTTT	CASSLSRGGLNEKLFF
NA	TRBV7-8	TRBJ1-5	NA	TGTGCCAGCAGCTTACAATTCCCAGGGCATAGCAATCAGCCCCAGCATTTT	CASSLQFPGHSNQPQHF
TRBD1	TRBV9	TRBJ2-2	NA	TGTGCCAGTCAGGGACAGGGGAACACCGGGGAGCTGTTTTTT	CASQGQGNTGELFF
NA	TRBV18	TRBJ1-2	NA	TGTGCCAGCTCACTCCAGACTGTACTCTATGGCTACACCTTC	CASSLQTVLYGYTF
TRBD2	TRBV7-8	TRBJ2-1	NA	TGTGCCAGCAGCTTAGTTCGCGGGGGGGCCTACAATGAGCAGTTCTTC	CASSLVRGGAYNEQFF
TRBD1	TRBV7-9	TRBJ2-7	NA	TGTGCCAGCAGCTCGCAGGGGGCTGGCGAGCAGTACTTC	CASSSQGAGEQYF
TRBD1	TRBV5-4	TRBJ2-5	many	TGTGCCAGCAGCCCGCCGGGACAGGGAAAAGAGACCCAGTACTTC	CASSPPGQGKETQYF
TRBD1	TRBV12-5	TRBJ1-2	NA	TGTGCTAGTGGTTGGGACAGGTGGGGCTACACCTTC	CASGWDRWGYTF
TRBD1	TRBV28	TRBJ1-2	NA	TGTGCCAGCAGTTCGGGACAGGGAAATGGCTACACCTTC	CASSSGQGNGYTF
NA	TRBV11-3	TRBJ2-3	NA	TGTGCCAGCAGCCTAGGGGGGGGCAGAAGCACAGATACGCAGTATTTT	CASSLGGGRSTDTQYF
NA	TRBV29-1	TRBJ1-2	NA	TGCAGCGTTGAGCAGCAGGGCAGCTATGGCTACACCTTC	CSVEQQGSYGYTF
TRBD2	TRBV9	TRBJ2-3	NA	TGTGCCAGCAGCGTGTCTAGCGGGACTGTTACGCAGTATTTT	CASSVSSGTVTQYF
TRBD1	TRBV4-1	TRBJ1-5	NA	TGCGCCAGCAGCCAAGTCACAGGGGGCCAGCCCCAGCATTTT	CASSQVTGGQPQHF
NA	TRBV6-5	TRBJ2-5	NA	TGTGCCACCGGAAGTTCCCCTCGGGGAGAGACCCAGTACTTC	CATGSSPRGETQYF
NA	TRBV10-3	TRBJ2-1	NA	TGTGCCATCAGTGGCCGGGACACTTACAATGAGCAGTTCTTC	CAISGRDTYNEQFF
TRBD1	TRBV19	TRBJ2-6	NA	TGTGCCAGTAGTGTTCACCTGACAGGGGGCGAACTGGCCGGGGCCAACGTCCTGACTTTC	CASSVHLTGGELAGANVLTF
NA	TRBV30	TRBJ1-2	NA	TGTGCCTGGCACCTCAGGGGAAGAGAAGGCTACACCTTC	CAWHLRGREGYTF
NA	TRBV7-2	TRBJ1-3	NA	TGTGCCAGCAGCCTCTCACGGAGCTCTGGAAACACCATATATTTT	CASSLSRSSGNTIYF
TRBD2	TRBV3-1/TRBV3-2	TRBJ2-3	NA	TGTGCCAGCAGCCAAGTCCGCCGGGGGGGTAGCACAGATACGCAGTATTTT	CASSQVRRGGSTDTQYF
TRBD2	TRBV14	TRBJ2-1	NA	TGTGCCAGCAGCGGCAGACTAGCGGGGGGGACCTACAATGAGCAGTTCTTC	CASSGRLAGGTYNEQFF
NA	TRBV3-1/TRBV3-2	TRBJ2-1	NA	TGTGCCAGCAGCCGCCTTGGGGGCCCCTCCTACAATGAGCAGTTCTTC	CASSRLGGPSYNEQFF
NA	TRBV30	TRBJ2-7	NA	TGTGCCTGGAGTGAAGGACAGACCTACGAGCAGTACTTC	CAWSEGQTYEQYF
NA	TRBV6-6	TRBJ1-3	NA	TGTGCCAGCAGTTACAGGGGCGTGGACACCATATATTTT	CASSYRGVDTIYF
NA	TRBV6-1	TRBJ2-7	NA	TGTGCCAGCAGTGAAGCGCCGAGCAAAGCCTACGAGCAGTACTTC	CASSEAPSKAYEQYF
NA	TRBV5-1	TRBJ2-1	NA	TGCGCCAGCAGCCCCCGCGTAGCTGGTCGGAGCTCCTACAATGAGCAGTTCTTC	CASSPRVAGRSSYNEQFF
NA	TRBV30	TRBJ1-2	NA	TGTGCCTGGACGGGACTACCAAGAGGCTATGGCTACACCTTC	CAWTGLPRGYGYTF
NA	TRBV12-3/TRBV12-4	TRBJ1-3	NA	TGTGCCAGCAGTCTCCCAAACACCATATATTTT	CASSLPNTIYF
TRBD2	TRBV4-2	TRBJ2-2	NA	TGTGCCAGCAGCCAAGACACCCTAGCGGGAGGAATTCGGGAGCTGTTTTTT	CASSQDTLAGGIRELFF
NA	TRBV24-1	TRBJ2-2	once	TGTGCCTACCGGGGAACAGGGTCGAGAAACACCGGGGAGCTGTTTTTT	CAYRGTGSRNTGELFF
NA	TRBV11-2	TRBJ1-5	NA	TGTGCCAGCAGCTTATCAGATAATCAGCCCCAGCATTTT	CASSLSDNQPQHF
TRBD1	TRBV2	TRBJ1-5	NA	TGTGCCAGCAGTGCCCCGGGACAGGGAGGAAATCAGCCCCAGCATTTT	CASSAPGQGGNQPQHF
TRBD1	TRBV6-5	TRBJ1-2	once	TGTGCCAGCAGTTTTGATCCGGGACAGAACTATGGCTACACCTTC	CASSFDPGQNYGYTF